This T cell receptor beta chain was sequenced for a study of PD-1 blockade in mismatch repair-deficient tumors. Germline lookup yields CDR1 LGHNA and CDR2 YSLEER. The CDR3 runs to 21 residues. Between the trimmed V and J ends, which lost 1 base and 0 bases, there was a span of 25 bases. Whole-study findings and limits: After pembrolizumab, tumor-resident clones rose rapidly, then generally contracted before radiologic responses.

A word on this clone: Its antigen is unidentified.

Assay: immunoSEQ multiplex PCR; the TCRdb copy retains only in-frame clones and omits some. This table has roughly 130,000 clones, roughly 90% appearing once. All patients were mismatch repair deficient, assessed by either PCR or immunohistochemistry. The TCR-sequenced patients were a few responders to pembrolizumab. The V and J genes are TRBV4-3 and TRBJ2-4; D not certain. The sample consisted of peripheral blood, taken 70 to 72 weeks after starting pembrolizumab. This receptor was taken from an adult with mismatch repair-deficient cancer. This CDR3 reads CASSQVWLGGNLTPAKNIQYF. CDR3 bases: TGCGCCAGCAGCCAAGTGTGGTTGGGCGGAAACTTAACCCCAGCCAAAAACATTCAGTACTTC.